Presented here are 10 T cell receptor beta chains from one specimen sequenced in a study of cytomegalovirus exposure and HLA in healthy donors. PCR was performed using 60 Vbeta and 13 Jbeta primers. Repertoires were generated with immunoSEQ multiplex PCR, while TCRdb's copy carries only in-frame clones and drops some. The sample shows more than 95,000 clones, about 81% of them seen only once. Input material: PBMCs. The source of these receptors is a woman aged 30 to 39 in good health and CMV-seronegative.

V usage is TRBV6-1 and J usage is TRBJ1-2; D is possibly TRBD1 (6 bases). The CDR3 consists of 12 residues. Trimming stripped 3 bases from V and 7 bases from J, with 9 bases between. Per germline, CDR1 MNHNS and CDR2 SASEGT. The CDR3 coding sequence is TGTGCCAGCAGTGACCACAGGGTTGGCTACACCTTC. This gives the protein CASSDHRVGYTF.

The chain carries TRBV29-1 and TRBJ2-1, with 8 nucleotides matching TRBD2. V shed 6 bases and J 10 bases; nucleotides not matched to a gene: 14. Germline values: CDR1 SQVTM, CDR2 ANQGSEA. This CDR3 is built from 14 residues. CDR3 nucleotide sequence: TGCAGCGTAGGCCTACTAGGCGGGGGGACAGAGCAGTTCTTC. Translated: CSVGLLGGGTEQFF.

The chain links TRBV21-1 to TRBJ2-2; the table's D call, TRBD1, has no DNA check behind it. TRBV21-1 is tagged as a pseudogene. The CDR3 has 18 residues. CDR3 loop: CASSAQTGGQGYTGELFF. CDR3 sequence (DNA): TGTGCCAGCAGCGCCCAAACGGGTGGACAGGGTTACACCGGGGAGCTGTTTTTT.

V usage is TRBV10-1 and J usage is TRBJ1-4; D may be TRBD1 (5 bases). Trimming took 8 bases from V and 6 from J, leaving 19 bases between them. The CDR3 consists of 15 residues. Per germline, CDR1 WNHNN and CDR2 SYGVQD (reference sequence). The CDR3 reads CASSKGAEGHEKLFF. CDR3 bases: TGCGCCAGCTCCAAAGGGGCAGAAGGGCATGAAAAACTGTTTTTT.

The chain couples TRBV5-1 to TRBJ2-5; D gene unclear. Trimming cost V 0 bases and J 0 bases, with 9 bases left between them. Germline V gene lookup returns CDR1 SGHRS and CDR2 YFSETQ. The CDR3 is made up of 15 amino acids. The CDR3 bases are TGCGCCAGCAGCTTGGACTTGGAGTACCAAGAGACCCAGTACTTC. Its translation: CASSLDLEYQETQYF.

This chain uses TRBV29-1 with TRBJ2-7; 11 bases are shared with TRBD2. CDR1 and CDR2 (germline): SQVTM, ANQGSEA. The CDR3 extends over 14 amino acids. V lost 4 bases, J lost 7 bases, and 9 bases stayed unmatched. The CDR3 is CSVGGLAVSGEQYF. CDR3 in DNA: TGCAGCGTTGGGGGACTAGCGGTTTCGGGTGAGCAGTACTTC.

This rearrangement joins TRBV6-5 to TRBJ1-1; TRBD1 is a possible D gene (6 bases). The ends were cut back, 5 bases at V and 5 bases at J, with 12 bases in the middle. The CDR3 extends over 13 amino acids. The germline V gene encodes CDR1 MNHEY and CDR2 SVGAGI. DNA of the CDR3: TGTGCCAGCAGTGTCACAGGGACAACTGAAGCTTTCTTT. Amino acid sequence: CASSVTGTTEAFF.

This clone has only a few counts. The genes are TRBV4-3 and TRBJ2-1; 7 bases fit TRBD2. This CDR3 is 13 amino acids long. Germline V lookup: CDR1 LGHNA, CDR2 YSLEER. J gave up 7 bases and V 8 bases, and 8 bases lay outside the gene matches. CDR3 sequence reads: CASRLASENEQFF. CDR3 sequence (DNA): TGCGCCAGCCGACTAGCTTCGGAGAATGAGCAGTTCTTC.

J is TRBJ2-3 and V is TRBV20-1; 7 bases map to TRBD1. CDR1 and CDR2 (germline): DFQATT, SNEGSKA (reference sequence). There are 11 residues in the CDR3. The CDR3 spells CSRQGRDTQYF. DNA for the CDR3: TGCAGCCGACAGGGCAGAGATACGCAGTATTTT.

This clone has only one observation. The chain employs TRBV19 and TRBJ2-7, with 8 nucleotides matching TRBD2. The J segment lost 0 bases and the V segment lost 7 bases, leaving 8 bases of the junction unmatched. The CDR3 loop spans 15 amino acids. Germline assignment: CDR1 LNHDA and CDR2 SQIVND (reference sequence). The CDR3 sequence is CASTQESGSSYEQYF. The CDR3 DNA reads TGTGCCAGTACCCAGGAAAGCGGGAGCTCCTACGAGCAGTACTTC.